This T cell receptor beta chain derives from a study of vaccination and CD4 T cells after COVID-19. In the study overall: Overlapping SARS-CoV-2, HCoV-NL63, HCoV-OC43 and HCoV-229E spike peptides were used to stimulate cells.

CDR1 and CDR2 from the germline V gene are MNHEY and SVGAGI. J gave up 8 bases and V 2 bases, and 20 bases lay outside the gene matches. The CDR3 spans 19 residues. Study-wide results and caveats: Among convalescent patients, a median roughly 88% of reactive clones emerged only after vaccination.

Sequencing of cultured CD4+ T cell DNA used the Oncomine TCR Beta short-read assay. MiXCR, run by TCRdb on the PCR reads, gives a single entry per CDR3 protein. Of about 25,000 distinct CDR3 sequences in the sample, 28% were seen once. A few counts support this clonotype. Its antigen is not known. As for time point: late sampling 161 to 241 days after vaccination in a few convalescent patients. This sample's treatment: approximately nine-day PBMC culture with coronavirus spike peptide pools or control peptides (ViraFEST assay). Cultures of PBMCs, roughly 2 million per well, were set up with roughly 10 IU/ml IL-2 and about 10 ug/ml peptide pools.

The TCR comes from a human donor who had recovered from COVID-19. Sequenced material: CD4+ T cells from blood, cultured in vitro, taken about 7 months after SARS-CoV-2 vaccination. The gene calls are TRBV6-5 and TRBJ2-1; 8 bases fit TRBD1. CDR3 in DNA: TGTGCCAGCAGTTACCCTCGACCCCAAGACAGGGGTAGGGCAGATGAGCAGTTCTTC. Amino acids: CASSYPRPQDRGRADEQFF.